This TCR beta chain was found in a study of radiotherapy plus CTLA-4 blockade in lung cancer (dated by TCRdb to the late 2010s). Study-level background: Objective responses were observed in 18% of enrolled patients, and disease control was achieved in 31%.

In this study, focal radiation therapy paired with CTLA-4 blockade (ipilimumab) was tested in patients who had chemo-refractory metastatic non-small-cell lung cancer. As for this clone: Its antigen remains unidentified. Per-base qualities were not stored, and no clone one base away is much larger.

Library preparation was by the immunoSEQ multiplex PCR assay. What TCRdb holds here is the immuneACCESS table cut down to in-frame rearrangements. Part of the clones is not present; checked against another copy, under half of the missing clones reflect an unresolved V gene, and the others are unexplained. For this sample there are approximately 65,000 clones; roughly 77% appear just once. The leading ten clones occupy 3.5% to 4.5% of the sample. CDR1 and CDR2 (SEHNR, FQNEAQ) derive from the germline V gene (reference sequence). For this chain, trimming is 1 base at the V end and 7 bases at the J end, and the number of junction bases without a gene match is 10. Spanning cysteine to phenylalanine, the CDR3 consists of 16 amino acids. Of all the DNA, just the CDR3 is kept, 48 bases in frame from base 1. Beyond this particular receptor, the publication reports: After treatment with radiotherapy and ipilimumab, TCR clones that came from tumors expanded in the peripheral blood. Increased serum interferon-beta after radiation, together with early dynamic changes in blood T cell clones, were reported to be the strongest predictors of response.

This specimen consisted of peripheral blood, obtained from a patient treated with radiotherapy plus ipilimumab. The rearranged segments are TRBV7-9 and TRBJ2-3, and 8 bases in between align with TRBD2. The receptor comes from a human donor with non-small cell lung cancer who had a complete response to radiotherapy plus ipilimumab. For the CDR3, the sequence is CASSLVSGGKRNTQYF. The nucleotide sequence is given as TGTGCCAGCAGCTTAGTGAGCGGGGGAAAGAGGAATACGCAGTATTTT.